This T cell receptor beta chain emerged from a study of T-cell reconstitution after alpha-beta-depleted transplantation in children. Points from the study as a whole: Among T cells one year after transplant, newly produced cells accounted for most counts and diversity.

Germline CDR1 and CDR2: SQVTM and ANQGSEA. The V end was cut by 4 bases, the J end by 0 bases, with 10 bases between. The CDR3 length is 14 residues. Remarks on this clonotype: Its antigen is still unknown.

Unique molecular identifiers were built into the TCRbeta library. TCRdb re-called the PCR reads through MiXCR, storing one row per CDR3 protein. The data contain around 490,000 distinct CDR3 sequences, about an eighth of them seen just once; the ten biggest clones take up 14%. This TCR was recovered from a female patient between 2 and 15 years old who had a stem cell transplant for aplastic anemia, so the T cells may come from the graft donor. This chain joins TRBV29-1 and TRBJ2-4; D is perhaps TRBD2 (5 bases). The starting material was PBMCs, mostly from graft donor cells, obtained 180 days after TCRalphabeta/CD19-depleted stem cell transplant. The CDR3 DNA follows: TGCAGCGTTGTGGGAGCAGTAGCCAAAAACATTCAGTACTTC. It encodes CSVVGAVAKNIQYF. The full variable domain, rest sourced from reference TRBV29-1 and TRBJ2-4, is SAVISQKPSRDICQRGTSLTIQCQVDSQVTMMFWYRQQPGQSLTLIATANQGSEATYESGFVIDKFPISRPNLTFSTLTVSNMSPEDSSIYLCSVVGAVAKNIQYFGAGTRLSVL.